The next 23 T cell receptor beta chains were all read from a single sample in a study of spatial heterogeneity in lung cancer. Overall study results and limits: The study found that expanded intratumoral alpha and beta TCR counts tracked tumor mutation counts.

The sample's time point: sample taken at primary tumor resection. TCRdb fed the 5' RACE reads into MiXCR, producing one record per CDR3 protein. The table includes about 100,000 distinct CDR3 sequences, 3.5% to 5% detected once. No antigen has been identified for these receptors. The specimen comprised lung tumor tissue, sampled at surgery. The origin of the receptors is a male donor with early-stage non-small cell lung cancer.

Only a few counts were recorded for this clonotype. The chain carries TRBV12-3 or TRBV12-4 and TRBJ2-1, with D unclear. V lost 8 bases to trimming and J lost 2 bases, with 10 bases between them. This CDR3 spans 13 amino acids. The CDR3: CASGPSAYNEQFF. Here the CDR3 DNA reads TGTGCCAGCGGCCCCTCGGCCTACAATGAGCAGTTCTTC.

CDR3 residues: CATTDVGQSEYEQYF. For the CDR3, the DNA is TGTGCCACGACAGATGTTGGACAGTCGGAATACGAGCAGTACTTC. This chain links TRBV28 with TRBJ2-7; possibly TRBD1 for D (6 bases). CDR1 is MDHEN and CDR2 is SYDVKM in the germline V gene. The CDR3 spans 15 residues. V was shortened by 10 bases and J by 4 bases, with 23 bases between the two germline ends. Full variable domain (rest looked up from reference TRBV28 and TRBJ2-7): DVKVTQSSRYLVKRTGEKVFLECVQDMDHENMFWYRQDPGLGLRLIYFSYDVKMKEKGDIPEGYSVSREKKERFSLILESASTNQTSMYLCATTDVGQSEYEQYFGPGTRLTVT.

This clonotype was observed at least ten times. This chain uses TRBV2 with TRBJ2-3; no firm D call. The V and J ends lost 5 bases and 6 bases respectively, with 18 bases between them. Germline CDR1 and CDR2: SNHLY and FYNNEI. This CDR3 region has 15 residues. In DNA, the CDR3 is TGTGCCAGCAGTCGGCCAGCGTCCTCGCTGGATACGCAGTATTTT. Residues: CASSRPASSLDTQYF. Together with reference TRBV2 and TRBJ2-3, the CDR3 gives the full variable domain: EPEVTQTPSHQVTQMGQEVILRCVPISNHLYFYWYRQILGQKVEFLVSFYNNEISEKSEIFDDQFSVERPDGSNFTLKIRSTKLEDSAMYFCASSRPASSLDTQYFGPGTRLTVL.

This clonotype was recorded at least ten times. The chain couples TRBV28 to TRBJ2-3; no reliable D call. The CDR3 runs 17 residues. The V gene's germline CDR1 is MDHEN and CDR2 SYDVKM. V was pared by 5 bases and J by 0 bases, with 18 bases between. DNA of the CDR3: TGTGCCAGCAGTCCCACCCCCACTGATACCAGCACAGATACGCAGTATTTT. It is translated as CASSPTPTDTSTDTQYF.

Many counts were recorded for this clonotype. The V call is TRBV2, the J call TRBJ1-5, with D uncertain. Trimming pared 6 bases from V and 0 bases from J, leaving 12 bases between. Germline assignment: CDR1 SNHLY and CDR2 FYNNEI. The CDR3 has 15 residues. In DNA form, the CDR3 reads TGTGCCAGCAGCGCCCAGCGGTATAGCAATCAGCCCCAGCATTTT. As protein: CASSAQRYSNQPQHF.

The V call is TRBV5-5, the J call TRBJ2-7; either TRBD1 or TRBD2 may fit D (5 bases each). The CDR3 covers 14 residues. Trimming removed 2 bases at V and 7 bases at J, with 16 bases between. The germline gives CDR1 SGHKS, CDR2 YYEKEE (reference sequence). The CDR3 DNA reads TGTGCCAGCAGCTTTTCCGGGACCACTCATGAGCAGTACTTC. Its translation: CASSFSGTTHEQYF.

This clonotype was seen a handful of times. The DNA for the CDR3 is TGTGCCAGCAGCTTCCCCCGCCGGGGTTTCCAAGAGACCCAGTACTTC. Protein product: CASSFPRRGFQETQYF. The J gene is TRBJ2-5, the V gene TRBV5-4; tentative D call: TRBD2 (5 bases). Germline-derived CDR1 and CDR2 are SGHNT and YYREEE (reference sequence). CDR3 length equals 16 residues. V was shortened by 2 bases and J by 1 base, with 15 bases between the two germline ends.

This clonotype was counted a few times. The CDR3 protein is CASEVGLRGRQPQHF. In DNA form, the CDR3 reads TGTGCCAGTGAAGTGGGACTGAGGGGTCGTCAGCCCCAGCATTTT. The rearrangement links TRBV28 to TRBJ1-5, with D possibly being TRBD1 (5 bases). Germline lookup yields CDR1 MDHEN and CDR2 SYDVKM. CDR3 size: 15 residues. Between the trimmed V and J ends, which lost 9 bases and 6 bases, there was a span of 21 bases.

This clonotype has ten or more counts. This chain joins TRBV20-1 and TRBJ1-5; D not certain. The germline CDR1 and CDR2 sequences are DFQATT and SNEGSKA (reference sequence). Trimming took off 0 bases at V and 3 bases at J, with 15 bases between the two ends. This CDR3 spans 16 amino acids. CDR3 sequence: CSARDVGGGDNQPQHF. In DNA form, the CDR3 reads TGCAGTGCTAGAGATGTCGGCGGTGGAGACAATCAGCCCCAGCATTTT.

In this sample, this clonotype turned up a few times. V is TRBV2 and J is TRBJ2-5, with TRBD2 matching 11 bases. Germline V gene data show CDR1 as SNHLY and CDR2 as FYNNEI. This CDR3 has 16 residues. Trimming at V came to 3 bases and at J to 1 base, leaving 4 bases not matched to a gene. The CDR3 spells CASSEPSGRIQETQYF. CDR3 sequence (DNA): TGTGCCAGCAGTGAGCCTAGCGGGAGGATCCAAGAGACCCAGTACTTC.

This clonotype was observed many times. The chain is built from TRBV6-5 and TRBJ1-1; D remains ambiguous. The CDR3 contains 13 residues. Deletions cut 2 bases from V and 3 bases from J, with 7 bases between. The germline CDR1 and CDR2 sequences are MNHEY and SVGAGI. CDR3 coding DNA: TGTGCCAGCAGTTACACAAGCGACACTGAAGCTTTCTTT. This encodes CASSYTSDTEAFF.

This clonotype has at least ten counts. The rearrangement joins TRBV20-1 to TRBJ2-3, with 7 bases fitting TRBD2. CDR1 and CDR2 from the germline V gene are DFQATT and SNEGSKA (reference sequence). CDR3 length: 15 residues. V shed 3 bases and J 9 bases; nucleotides not matched to a gene: 15. The CDR3 loop reads CSASSGGSGGITQYF. The CDR3 nucleotides are TGCAGTGCTAGTTCCGGCGGGAGTGGGGGTATCACGCAGTATTTT.

This clonotype was observed many times. The rearrangement links TRBV7-2 to TRBJ2-3; 8 nucleotides align to TRBD2. The V gene's germline CDR1 is SGHTA and CDR2 FQGNSA. This CDR3 contains 17 residues. V was clipped by 0 bases and J by 6 bases; unmatched bases: 11. CDR3 in amino acids: CASSLATTSGGWDTQYF. In DNA, the CDR3 is TGTGCCAGCAGCTTAGCGACAACTAGCGGAGGATGGGATACGCAGTATTTT.

Many counts were recorded for this clonotype. This chain uses TRBV25-1 with TRBJ2-7; D is ambiguous. Trimming took 2 bases from V and 4 from J, leaving 3 bases between them. This CDR3 is 11 amino acids long. Germline V gene sequence: CDR1 MGHDK, CDR2 SYGVNS. The CDR3, as DNA: TGTGCCAGCAGTGAACGGTACGAGCAGTACTTC. It specifies CASSERYEQYF.

This clonotype showed up many times. The CDR3: CASIGPTPDTQYF. The CDR3 DNA is TGTGCCAGCATTGGCCCGACCCCAGATACGCAGTATTTT. The J gene is TRBJ2-3, the V gene TRBV6-6; the D is unclear. Germline assignment: CDR1 MNHNY and CDR2 SVGAGI (reference sequence). The CDR3 runs 13 residues. The V end was cut by 7 bases, the J end by 4 bases, with 12 bases between.

In its sample, this clonotype was seen many times. V is TRBV10-3 and J is TRBJ2-3, with D perhaps being TRBD1 or TRBD2 (5 bases each). CDR1 is ENHRY, CDR2 SYGVKD, per germline. The V end lost 7 bases, the J end lost 2 bases, and 10 bases lay between the germline ends. This CDR3 has 13 amino acids. CDR3 loop: CAITAGTTDTQYF. CDR3 coding DNA: TGTGCCATCACTGCCGGGACCACAGATACGCAGTATTTT.

This clonotype was seen many times. The V gene is TRBV20-1, the J gene TRBJ1-2, with 7 bases matching TRBD1. The CDR3 spans 12 residues. Trimming at V came to 6 bases and at J to 4 bases, leaving 5 bases not matched to a gene. Germline V gene sequence: CDR1 DFQATT, CDR2 SNEGSKA (reference sequence). The CDR3 reads CSARDSVYGYTF. The CDR3, as DNA: TGCAGTGCCAGGGACAGCGTCTATGGCTACACCTTC.

This clonotype has ten or more counts. The J gene is TRBJ2-7, the V gene TRBV7-9; no reliable D call. The CDR3 spans 12 residues. Germline lookup yields CDR1 SEHNR and CDR2 FQNEAQ (reference sequence). The V and J ends lost 5 bases and 1 base respectively, with 6 bases between them. For the CDR3, the DNA is TGTGCCAGCAGCCGAGGTTCCTACGAGCAGTACTTC. Amino acid sequence: CASSRGSYEQYF.

The chain couples TRBV5-1 to TRBJ2-5; 7 bases map to TRBD1. V gave up 4 bases and J gave up 1 base; unmatched junction bases: 7. The CDR3 consists of 15 residues. Germline V gene data show CDR1 as SGHRS and CDR2 as YFSETQ. CDR3 sequence reads: CASSNYGTAQETQYF. Here the CDR3 DNA reads TGCGCCAGCAGCAATTACGGGACAGCCCAAGAGACCCAGTACTTC.

This clonotype was seen repeatedly, ten times or more. This chain links TRBV10-2 with TRBJ1-4; possibly TRBD1 for D (6 bases). The CDR3 extends over 14 amino acids. Germline loops: CDR1 WSHSY, CDR2 SAAADI. V lost 6 bases, J lost 5 bases, and 13 bases lay in between. CDR3 residues: CASRQQGRNEKLFF. CDR3 nucleotide sequence: TGCGCCAGCAGACAACAGGGAAGGAATGAAAAACTGTTTTTT.

This clonotype was observed many times. The V call is TRBV28, the J call TRBJ2-1, with D unresolved. The ends were cut back, 8 bases at V and 9 bases at J, with 14 bases in the middle. The CDR3 totals 12 residues. CDR1 MDHEN and CDR2 SYDVKM come from the germline V gene. Written as DNA, the CDR3 is TGTGCCAGCCTACACGTGGATGGTGAGCAGTTCTTC. As protein: CASLHVDGEQFF.

This clonotype appeared many times. V and J are TRBV2 and TRBJ2-3, with 9 bases aligning to TRBD2. This CDR3 has 17 residues. Germline assignment: CDR1 SNHLY and CDR2 FYNNEI. Trimming at V came to 9 bases and at J to 0 bases, leaving 13 bases not matched to a gene. This CDR3 reads CARGAGTSKTSTDTQYF. The CDR3 nucleotides are TGTGCCAGGGGGGCCGGGACTAGCAAAACTAGCACAGATACGCAGTATTTT.

The table lists this clonotype with many counts. The chain uses TRBV28 and TRBJ1-3; D gene uncertain. This CDR3 contains 14 residues. The V end was cut by 5 bases, the J end by 5 bases, with 13 bases between. Germline CDR1 reads MDHEN; CDR2 reads SYDVKM. The DNA of the CDR3 is TGTGCCAGCAGTCACCCGGGCCCCAGAAACACCATATATTTT. It translates to CASSHPGPRNTIYF.